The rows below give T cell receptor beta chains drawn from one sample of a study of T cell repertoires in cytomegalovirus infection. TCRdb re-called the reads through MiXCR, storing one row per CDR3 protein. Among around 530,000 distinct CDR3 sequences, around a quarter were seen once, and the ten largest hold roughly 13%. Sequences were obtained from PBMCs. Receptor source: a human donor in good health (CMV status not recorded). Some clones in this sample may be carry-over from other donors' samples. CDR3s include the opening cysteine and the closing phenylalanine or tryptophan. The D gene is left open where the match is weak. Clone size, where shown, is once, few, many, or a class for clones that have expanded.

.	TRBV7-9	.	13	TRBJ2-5	CASRSGFRETQYF	TGTGCCAGCAGATCGGGATTTAGGGAGACCCAGTACTTC
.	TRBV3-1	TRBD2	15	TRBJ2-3	CASSPLAGRTDTQYF	TGTGCCAGCAGCCCCCTAGCGGGAAGGACGGATACGCAGTATTTT
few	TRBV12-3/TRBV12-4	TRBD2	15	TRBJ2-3	CASSLFGRQADTQYF	TGTGCCAGCAGTTTATTCGGGAGGCAGGCAGATACGCAGTATTTT
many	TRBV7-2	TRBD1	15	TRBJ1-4	CASSLPDRNNEKLFF	TGTGCCAGCAGCTTACCGGACAGGAATAATGAAAAACTGTTTTTT
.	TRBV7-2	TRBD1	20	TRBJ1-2	CASSPQVRGGTGGLWYGYTF	TGTGCCAGCAGCCCACAAGTAAGGGGTGGGACAGGCGGCCTTTGGTATGGCTACACCTTC
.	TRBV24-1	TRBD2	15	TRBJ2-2	CATSDPSGRFGELFF	TGTGCCACCAGTGACCCGAGCGGGAGGTTCGGGGAGCTGTTTTTT
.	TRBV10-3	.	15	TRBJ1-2	CAIAPSGGRRYGYTF	TGTGCCATCGCCCCTTCGGGGGGGCGGAGGTATGGCTACACCTTC
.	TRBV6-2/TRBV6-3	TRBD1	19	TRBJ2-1	CASSKLQNPPGQGASEQFF	TGTGCCAGCAGTAAGCTTCAAAATCCCCCGGGACAGGGGGCTAGTGAGCAGTTCTTC
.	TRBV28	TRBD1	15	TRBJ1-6	CASRTGAEGGSPLHF	TGTGCCAGCAGAACAGGGGCGGAGGGAGGTTCACCCCTCCACTTT
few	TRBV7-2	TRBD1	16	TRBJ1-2	CASSLVRAGGQNGYTF	TGTGCCAGCAGCTTAGTTAGGGCAGGGGGACAAAATGGCTACACCTTC
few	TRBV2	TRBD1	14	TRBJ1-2	CASSENRGAGGYTF	TGTGCCAGCAGTGAAAACAGGGGCGCTGGCGGCTACACCTTC
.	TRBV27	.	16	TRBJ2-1	CASSSPSSVSGNEQFF	TGTGCCAGCAGTTCCCCCTCTAGCGTTAGTGGAAATGAGCAGTTCTTC
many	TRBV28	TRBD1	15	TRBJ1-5	CASRNDRGSNQPQHF	TGTGCCAGCAGAAACGACAGGGGGTCCAATCAGCCCCAGCATTTT
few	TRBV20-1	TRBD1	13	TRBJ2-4	CSLPGGDGDIQYF	TGCAGTCTACCAGGGGGCGATGGGGACATTCAGTACTTC
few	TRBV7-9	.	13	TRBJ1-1	CASSFSLNTEAFF	TGTGCCAGCAGCTTCAGCTTGAACACTGAAGCTTTCTTT
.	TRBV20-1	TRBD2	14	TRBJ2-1	CSAQLAGGSNEQFF	TGCAGTGCACAACTAGCGGGAGGCAGTAATGAGCAGTTCTTC
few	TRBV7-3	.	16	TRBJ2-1	CASSPSGLSSYNEQFF	TGTGCCAGCAGCCCAAGCGGGCTGAGCTCCTACAATGAGCAGTTCTTC
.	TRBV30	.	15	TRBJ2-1	CAWSLDLSSYNEQFF	TGTGCCTGGAGTCTTGACTTGAGCTCCTACAATGAGCAGTTCTTC
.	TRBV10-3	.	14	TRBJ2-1	CAISERGSYNEQFF	TGTGCCATCAGTGAGAGGGGATCCTACAATGAGCAGTTCTTC
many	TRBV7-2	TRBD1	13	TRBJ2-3	CASSPRQGDTQYF	TGTGCCAGCAGCCCTCGACAGGGGGATACGCAGTATTTT
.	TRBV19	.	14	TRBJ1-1	CASSIGVGLAEAFF	TGTGCCAGTAGTATCGGTGTAGGGTTGGCTGAAGCTTTCTTT
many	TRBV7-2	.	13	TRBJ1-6	CASSLGGDSPLHF	TGTGCCAGCAGCTTAGGGGGCGATTCACCCCTCCACTTT
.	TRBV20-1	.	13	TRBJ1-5	CSAGRGGHPTQHF	TGCAGTGCTGGGAGGGGGGGCCACCCTACCCAGCATTTT
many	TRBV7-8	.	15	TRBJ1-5	CASSLVAGVNQPQHF	TGTGCCAGCAGCTTAGTGGCAGGGGTCAATCAGCCCCAGCATTTT
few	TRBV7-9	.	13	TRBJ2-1	CASSRQVHNEQFF	TGTGCCAGCAGCAGACAGGTCCACAATGAGCAGTTCTTC